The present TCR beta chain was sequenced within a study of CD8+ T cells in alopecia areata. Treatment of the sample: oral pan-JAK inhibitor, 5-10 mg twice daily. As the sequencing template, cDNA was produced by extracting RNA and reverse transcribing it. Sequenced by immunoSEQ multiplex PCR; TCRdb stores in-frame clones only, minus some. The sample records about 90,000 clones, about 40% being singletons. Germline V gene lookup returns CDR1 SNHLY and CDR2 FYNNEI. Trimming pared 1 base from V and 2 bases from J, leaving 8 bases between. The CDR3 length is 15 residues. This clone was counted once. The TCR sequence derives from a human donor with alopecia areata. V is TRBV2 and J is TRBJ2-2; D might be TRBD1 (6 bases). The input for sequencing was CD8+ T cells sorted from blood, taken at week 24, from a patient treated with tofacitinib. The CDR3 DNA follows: TGTGCCAGCAGTGAAGGCAGGGGAAACACCGGGGAGCTGTTTTTT. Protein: CASSEGRGNTGELFF.